This passage covers 4 T cell receptor beta chains from one sample sequenced in a study of response to subunit inactivated influenza vaccine. TCRdb passed the RT-PCR reads through MiXCR, listing each CDR3 protein once. The sample includes about 700,000 distinct CDR3 sequences, about 15% of them seen just once. The source was PBMCs from blood, collected roughly 12 days after vaccination. The receptors stem from a man in his fifties or sixties who received an inactivated influenza vaccine.

The chain joins TRBV6-5 to TRBJ2-2, with TRBD1 matching over 7 bases. V shed 2 bases and J 0 bases; nucleotides not matched to a gene: 0. This CDR3 region has 15 residues. Looked up from germline, CDR1 is MNHEY and CDR2 is SVGAGI. CDR3: CASSYDRANTGELFF. The CDR3 coding sequence is TGTGCCAGCAGTTACGACAGGGCGAACACCGGGGAGCTGTTTTTT.

The V and J genes are TRBV28 and TRBJ2-4, with no clear D. V was pared by 5 bases and J by 0 bases, with 14 bases between. Germline V gives CDR1 MDHEN, CDR2 SYDVKM. The CDR3 has 16 amino acids. For the CDR3, the DNA is TGTGCCAGCAGTCCCTCATTGGGGTTAGCCAAAAACATTCAGTACTTC. The encoded protein is CASSPSLGLAKNIQYF. Based on the CDR3 plus reference TRBV28 and TRBJ2-4, the full variable domain is DVKVTQSSRYLVKRTGEKVFLECVQDMDHENMFWYRQDPGLGLRLIYFSYDVKMKEKGDIPEGYSVSREKKERFSLILESASTNQTSMYLCASSPSLGLAKNIQYFGAGTRLSVL.

The chain recombines TRBV28 with TRBJ2-6, with D possibly being TRBD1 or TRBD2 (5 bases each). V lost 6 bases and J 2 bases, leaving 11 bases between the germline ends. The CDR3 extends over 15 amino acids. CDR1 is MDHEN and CDR2 is SYDVKM in the germline V gene. CDR3 nucleotide sequence: TGTGCCAGCAGGAACAGGAGGACTGGGGCCAACGTCCTGACTTTC. As protein: CASRNRRTGANVLTF.

The sample holds a few counts of this clonotype. The chain recombines TRBV3-1 with TRBJ1-3; D ambiguous. The CDR3 is 15 amino acids. V was trimmed by 1 base and J by 4 bases, leaving 11 bases between them. Germline CDR1 reads LGHDT; CDR2 reads YNNKEL (reference sequence). CDR3 region: CASSQGARRGNTIYF. The CDR3, as DNA: TGTGCCAGCAGCCAAGGGGCGCGGAGGGGAAACACCATATATTTT.